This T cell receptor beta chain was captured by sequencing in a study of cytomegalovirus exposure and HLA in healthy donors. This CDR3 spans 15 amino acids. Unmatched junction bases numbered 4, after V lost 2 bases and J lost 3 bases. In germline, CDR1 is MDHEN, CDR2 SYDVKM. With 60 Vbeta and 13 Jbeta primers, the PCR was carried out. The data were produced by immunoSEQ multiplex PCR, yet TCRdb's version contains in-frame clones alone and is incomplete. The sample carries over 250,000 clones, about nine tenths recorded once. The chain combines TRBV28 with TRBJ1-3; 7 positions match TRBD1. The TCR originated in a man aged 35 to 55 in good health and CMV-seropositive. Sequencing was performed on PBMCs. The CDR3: CASSLTQGDGNTIYF. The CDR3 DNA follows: TGTGCCAGCAGTTTAACGCAGGGGGATGGAAACACCATATATTTT.